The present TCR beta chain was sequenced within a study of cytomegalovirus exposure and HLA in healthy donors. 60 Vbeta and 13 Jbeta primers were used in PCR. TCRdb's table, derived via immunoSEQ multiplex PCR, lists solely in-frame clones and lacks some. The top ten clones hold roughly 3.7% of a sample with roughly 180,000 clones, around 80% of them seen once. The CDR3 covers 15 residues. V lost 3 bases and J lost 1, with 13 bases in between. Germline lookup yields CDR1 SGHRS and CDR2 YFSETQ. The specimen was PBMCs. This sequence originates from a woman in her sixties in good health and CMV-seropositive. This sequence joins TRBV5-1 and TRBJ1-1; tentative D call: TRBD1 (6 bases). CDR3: CASSSGGTTNTEAFF. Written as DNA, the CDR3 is TGCGCCAGCAGCTCGGGGGGGACAACGAACACTGAAGCTTTCTTT.